The 14 T cell receptor beta chains presented below share a single source sample, sequenced in a study of cytomegalovirus exposure and HLA in healthy donors. A multiplex PCR was run with 60 Vbeta primers and 13 Jbeta primers. The data were produced by immunoSEQ multiplex PCR, yet TCRdb's version contains in-frame clones alone and is incomplete. The sample shows tens of thousands of clones, around 70% of them seen only once. Sequenced: PBMCs. These receptors all stem from a woman aged 50 to 65 in good health and CMV-seropositive.

In nucleotides, the CDR3 is TGTGCCAGCAGTTACGGCGGGAGTTCGGATACGCAGTATTTT. Residues: CASSYGGSSDTQYF. The chain links TRBV6-8 to TRBJ2-3; 7 nucleotides agree with TRBD2. The CDR3 totals 14 residues. Germline loops: CDR1 MNHGY, CDR2 SAAAGT. The J segment lost 6 bases and the V segment lost 2 bases, leaving 5 bases of the junction unmatched.

The chain has TRBV29-1 and TRBJ2-7; D may be TRBD1 (6 bases). CDR1 is SQVTM, CDR2 ANQGSEA, per germline. This CDR3 contains 13 residues. Trimming pared 6 bases from V and 5 bases from J, leaving 17 bases between. The CDR3 region is CSVLRQDRDEQYF. The CDR3, as DNA: TGCAGCGTCCTAAGACAGGATCGCGACGAGCAGTACTTC.

This clone is a singleton in its sample. The rearrangement uses TRBV9 and TRBJ2-1; 11 nucleotides align to TRBD2. The CDR3 is made up of 15 amino acids. Germline trimming cut 7 bases from V and 3 bases from J; bases unmatched to any gene: 6. CDR1 and CDR2 from the germline V gene are SGDLS and YYNGEE. The CDR3 loop reads CASGTGLAGYNEQFF. In DNA form, the CDR3 reads TGTGCCAGCGGAACAGGACTAGCGGGCTACAATGAGCAGTTCTTC.

The rearrangement uses TRBV28 and TRBJ1-2, with a weak D call TRBD1 (5 bases). Trimming removed 6 bases from V and 1 base from J, with 12 bases in between. CDR1 MDHEN and CDR2 SYDVKM come from the germline V gene. This CDR3 contains 14 residues. The CDR3 spells CASRGQSRNYGYTF. Here the CDR3 DNA reads TGTGCCAGCAGGGGGCAGAGCCGTAACTATGGCTACACCTTC.

The chain links TRBV28 to TRBJ1-2; no clear D gene. The CDR3 consists of 12 residues. Trimming cost V 7 bases and J 6 bases, with 12 bases left between them. Germline V lookup: CDR1 MDHEN, CDR2 SYDVKM. CDR3 amino acids: CASTAQDNGYTF. Written as DNA, the CDR3 is TGTGCCAGCACCGCCCAAGACAATGGCTACACCTTC.

This clone was detected only a few times. The chain uses TRBV5-1 and TRBJ1-4; D is undetermined. With 0 bases removed from V and 3 bases from J, the gap between germline ends came to 6 bases. The CDR3 contains 14 residues. The germline V gene has CDR1 SGHRS and CDR2 YFSETQ. The CDR3 bases are TGCGCCAGCAGCTTGGACAGAGCTAATGAAAAACTGTTTTTT. Protein: CASSLDRANEKLFF.

The chain links TRBV7-8 to TRBJ1-3, with 10 bases matching TRBD1. The CDR3 extends over 14 amino acids. V trimming: 4 bases; J trimming: 9 bases; junction bases outside the gene matches: 6. Germline V gives CDR1 SGHVS, CDR2 FQNEAQ. This CDR3 is CASSWQRQGATIYF. The CDR3 DNA reads as TGTGCCAGCAGCTGGCAGAGACAGGGGGCCACCATATATTTT.

This chain joins TRBV30 and TRBJ1-5; perhaps TRBD1 as D (5 bases). V lost 4 bases, J lost 0 bases, and 7 bases lay in between. This CDR3 contains 13 residues. Germline CDR1 reads GTSNPN; CDR2 reads SVGIG (reference sequence). CDR3 loop: CAWMGHSNQPQHF. The DNA of the CDR3 is TGTGCCTGGATGGGGCATAGCAATCAGCCCCAGCATTTT.

J is TRBJ1-2 and V is TRBV28, with a possible D match to TRBD1 (6 bases). Trimming removed 6 bases from V and 4 bases from J, with 12 bases in between. This CDR3 comprises 13 residues. Germline lookup yields CDR1 MDHEN and CDR2 SYDVKM. The CDR3 bases are TGTGCCAGCAGATTACAGGGATCCTATGGCTACACCTTC. This gives the protein CASRLQGSYGYTF.

The rearrangement uses TRBV7-9 and TRBJ2-3, with 7 bases fitting TRBD2. Trimming took 4 bases from V and 2 from J; bases not matched to a gene: 12. Germline V gene lookup returns CDR1 SEHNR and CDR2 FQNEAQ (reference sequence). The CDR3 runs to 17 residues. The CDR3 nucleotides read TGTGCCAGCAGCTCCCCGGTTGGGAGGGCCCTCACAGATACGCAGTATTTT. Translation gives CASSSPVGRALTDTQYF.

The chain uses TRBV5-4 and TRBJ2-1; TRBD2 agrees at 9 bases. The ends lost 0 bases at V and 6 bases at J; junction bases unmatched: 7. The CDR3 loop spans 16 amino acids. Germline-derived CDR1 and CDR2 are SGHNT and YYREEE (reference sequence). The CDR3 sequence: CASSLGASGMPNEQFF. The CDR3 DNA reads TGTGCCAGCAGCTTGGGAGCTAGCGGGATGCCCAATGAGCAGTTCTTC.

V gene TRBV7-9 combines with J gene TRBJ1-5; D gene uncertain. There are 14 residues in the CDR3. The V gene lost 5 bases and the J gene lost 1 base, with 9 bases spanning the gap. Germline lookup yields CDR1 SEHNR and CDR2 FQNEAQ (reference sequence). The CDR3 nucleotides read TGTGCCAGCAGCCTAGGTCGGAGCAATCAGCCCCAGCATTTT. This codes for CASSLGRSNQPQHF.

This chain connects TRBV7-2 to TRBJ2-7; 13 positions agree with TRBD2. The CDR3 is 15 amino acids. J was trimmed by 3 bases and V by 5 bases; bases with no gene match: 4. From germline, CDR1 is SGHTA and CDR2 FQGNSA. CDR3 nucleotides: TGTGCCAGCAGCCTATGGACTAGCGGGGGCTACGAGCAGTACTTC. This encodes CASSLWTSGGYEQYF.

This clone was counted ten times or more. J is TRBJ2-5 and V is TRBV18; TRBD2 is a possible D gene (5 bases). V dropped 0 bases and J dropped 3 bases, with 8 bases sitting between them. The CDR3 sequence is 14 residues long. From germline, CDR1 is KGHSH and CDR2 LQKENI. The CDR3 bases are TGTGCCAGCTCACCACCCCACGGGGAAGAGACCCAGTACTTC. Translation: CASSPPHGEETQYF.